The 27 T cell receptor beta chains reported below all come from one sample, sequenced in a study of blood T cell repertoires in COVID-19. Only in-frame clones appear in the TCRdb table, and some are missing; sequencing was by immunoSEQ multiplex PCR. Here the sample spans about 130,000 clones, roughly four fifths being singletons. Sequencing was performed on peripheral blood. Every receptor here comes from a man aged 60-69 years with acute or convalescent COVID-19.

This chain uses TRBV7-3 with TRBJ2-2; the D gene is possibly TRBD1 (6 bases). CDR3 length: 14 amino acids. V lost 5 bases and J 3 bases, leaving 10 bases between the germline ends. Germline lookup yields CDR1 SGHTA and CDR2 FQGTGA. The CDR3 DNA reads TGTGCCAGCAGCCAGGGGACCCACACCGGGGAGCTGTTTTTT. Translating gives CASSQGTHTGELFF.

This sequence joins TRBV7-9 and TRBJ1-2; D unclear. V gave up 5 bases and J gave up 4 bases, with 11 bases separating them. The germline V gene encodes CDR1 SEHNR and CDR2 FQNEAQ (reference sequence). CDR3 length: 13 residues. The CDR3 DNA follows: TGTGCCAGCAGCGCGACGGGAAGCTATGGCTACACCTTC. Its translation is CASSATGSYGYTF.

The rearrangement links TRBV28 to TRBJ1-2; D is unclear. The germline V gene encodes CDR1 MDHEN and CDR2 SYDVKM. The CDR3 has 11 amino acids. CDR3 DNA: TGTGGTGTAGCCACTAACTATGGCTACACCTTC. Its translation is CGVATNYGYTF.

This clone has just a few counts. The chain uses TRBV30 and TRBJ1-1, with D perhaps TRBD1 (5 bases). Germline V gene sequence: CDR1 GTSNPN, CDR2 SVGIG (reference sequence). The CDR3 spans 11 residues. V dropped 3 bases and J dropped 8 bases, with 10 bases sitting between them. CDR3 in DNA: TGTGCCTGGAGACTTCGGGGGGAAGCTTTCTTT. Its translation is CAWRLRGEAFF. Supplemented by reference TRBV30 and TRBJ1-1, the full variable domain reads SQTIHQWPATLVQPVGSPLSLECTVEGTSNPNLYWYRQAAGRGLQLLFYSVGIGQISSEVPQNLSASRPQDRQFILSSKKLLLSDSGFYLCAWRLRGEAFFGQGTRLTVV.

CDR3 residues: CASSKPRGSTYNEQFF. For the CDR3, the DNA is TGTGCCAGTAGTAAACCCCGGGGTTCTACCTACAATGAGCAGTTCTTC. The chain recombines TRBV19 with TRBJ2-1, with D possibly matching TRBD2 (5 bases). V dropped 4 bases and J dropped 2 bases, with 15 bases sitting between them. Germline loops: CDR1 LNHDA, CDR2 SQIVND (reference sequence). CDR3 size: 16 residues.

This clone appeared a single time. The genes are TRBV19 and TRBJ2-1; 9 nucleotides align to TRBD1. The CDR3 extends over 16 amino acids. Germline assignment: CDR1 LNHDA and CDR2 SQIVND (reference sequence). Losses at the gene ends were 7 bases for V and 2 bases for J; bases not matched to a gene: 9. The CDR3 bases are TGTGCCAGTATGATTCCCGGGACAGGGACCTACAATGAGCAGTTCTTC. Encoded protein: CASMIPGTGTYNEQFF.

The chain couples TRBV6-5 to TRBJ2-7; the D is unclear. The V gene lost 8 bases and the J gene lost 2 bases, with 7 bases spanning the gap. Germline CDR1 reads MNHEY; CDR2 reads SVGAGI. The CDR3 is made up of 11 amino acids. Here the CDR3 DNA reads TGTGCCAGCGGTACTCCCTACGAGCAGTACTTC. Amino acids: CASGTPYEQYF.

Remarks on this clone: Other DNA sequences from this sample encode an identical CDR3 as well. This rearrangement joins TRBV5-1 to TRBJ2-5, with D tentatively TRBD2 (6 bases). This CDR3 contains 13 residues. The V gene lost 4 bases and the J gene lost 5 bases, with 12 bases spanning the gap. Per germline, CDR1 SGHRS and CDR2 YFSETQ. The CDR3 nucleotides read TGCGCCAGCAGCGGAGTGGAGGGCGAGACCCAGTACTTC. As protein: CASSGVEGETQYF.

This chain links TRBV5-1 with TRBJ1-3; no clear D. V dropped 0 bases and J dropped 0 bases, with 7 bases sitting between them. This CDR3 is built from 15 residues. Germline V CDR1 and CDR2: SGHRS, YFSETQ. The CDR3 loop reads CASSLDPGSGNTIYF. For the CDR3, the DNA is TGCGCCAGCAGCTTGGACCCAGGCTCTGGAAACACCATATATTTT.

This chain connects TRBV6-2 or TRBV6-3 to TRBJ1-2; 7 bases fit TRBD1. Trimming removed 5 bases from V and 2 bases from J; junction bases left unmatched: 2. Germline V gene data show CDR1 as MNHEY and CDR2 as SVGEGT. The CDR3 is 13 residues long. The CDR3 spells CASSDRVNYGYTF. CDR3 in DNA: TGTGCCAGCAGTGACAGGGTAAACTATGGCTACACCTTC.

CDR3 DNA sequence: TGCGCCAGCACCCTTTTGGAGGGAAAATACGATGAGCAGTTCTTC. Translation: CASTLLEGKYDEQFF. V gene TRBV5-1 combines with J gene TRBJ2-1, with D possibly TRBD2 on 6 matching bases. V was trimmed by 6 bases and J by 8 bases, leaving 21 bases between them. Germline V CDR1 and CDR2: SGHRS, YFSETQ. This CDR3 has 15 amino acids.

The V and J genes are TRBV6-6 and TRBJ2-7; 7 positions match TRBD2. Looked up from germline, CDR1 is MNHNY and CDR2 is SVGAGI (reference sequence). With 7 bases clipped from V and 4 bases from J, the junction kept 10 bases outside the gene matches. CDR3 length: 14 residues. The CDR3 region has the DNA TGTGCCAGCAATAGGGAGGGCCATAGGTACGAGCAGTACTTC. Protein: CASNREGHRYEQYF.

The J gene is TRBJ2-2, the V gene TRBV29-1; 13 positions match TRBD2. The J segment lost 0 bases and the V segment lost 6 bases, leaving 4 bases of the junction unmatched. The CDR3 sequence is 16 residues long. CDR1 and CDR2 from the germline V gene are SQVTM and ANQGSEA. CDR3 DNA: TGCAGCGTGGCGGGACTAGCGGGGACGAACACCGGGGAGCTGTTTTTT. Translated: CSVAGLAGTNTGELFF.

This clone was picked up a small number of times. The rearrangement joins TRBV30 to TRBJ1-2; unclear D gene. The germline V gene encodes CDR1 GTSNPN and CDR2 SVGIG (reference sequence). The CDR3 sequence is 12 residues long. V gave up 0 bases and J gave up 3 bases, with 5 bases separating them. Here the CDR3 DNA reads TGTGCCTGGAGTGTAGGAGACTATGGCTACACCTTC. Its protein is CAWSVGDYGYTF.

The chain carries TRBV2 and TRBJ2-3; weak D call: TRBD2 (5 bases). Per germline, CDR1 SNHLY and CDR2 FYNNEI. V lost 1 base and J 1 base, leaving 6 bases between the germline ends. CDR3 length equals 14 residues. DNA for the CDR3: TGTGCCAGCAGTGAAGGAGCGGGCACAGATACGCAGTATTTT. It encodes CASSEGAGTDTQYF. The complete variable domain, with remaining parts taken from reference TRBV2 and TRBJ2-3, reads EPEVTQTPSHQVTQMGQEVILRCVPISNHLYFYWYRQILGQKVEFLVSFYNNEISEKSEIFDDQFSVERPDGSNFTLKIRSTKLEDSAMYFCASSEGAGTDTQYFGPGTRLTVL.

V is TRBV11-2 and J is TRBJ2-1; D is unclear. Trimming stripped 4 bases from V and 0 bases from J, with 13 bases between. The CDR3 length is 16 residues. Per the germline V gene, CDR1 is SGHAT and CDR2 is FQNNGV. The CDR3 DNA sequence: TGTGCCAGCAGCTCCCGTCTGGCCAGCTCCTACAATGAGCAGTTCTTC. It specifies CASSSRLASSYNEQFF.

V gene TRBV5-1 combines with J gene TRBJ2-1; 9 positions agree with TRBD1. Germline V gene sequence: CDR1 SGHRS, CDR2 YFSETQ. J lost 5 bases, V lost 4 bases, and 4 bases had no gene match. The CDR3 runs to 14 residues. CDR3 amino acids: CASSLRTGDNEQFF. As DNA, the CDR3 is TGCGCCAGCAGCCTCAGGACAGGGGACAATGAGCAGTTCTTC.

The chain combines TRBV7-8 with TRBJ2-2; 7 bases fit TRBD1. CDR1 and CDR2 from the germline V gene are SGHVS and FQNEAQ. The CDR3 length is 16 residues. J gave up 3 bases and V 5 bases, and 9 bases lay outside the gene matches. The CDR3 DNA sequence: TGTGCCAGCAGCCGCACAGGGGCCACCTACACCGGGGAGCTGTTTTTT. Amino acid sequence: CASSRTGATYTGELFF.

This chain joins TRBV7-7 and TRBJ2-1, with 13 bases lining up with TRBD2. Germline CDR1 reads SSHAT; CDR2 reads FNYEAQ (reference sequence). The CDR3 runs 15 residues. Trimming cost V 5 bases and J 4 bases; bases outside gene matches: 2. The CDR3 loop reads CASSPLAGGYNEQFF. The CDR3 nucleotides are TGTGCCAGCAGCCCACTAGCGGGAGGGTACAATGAGCAGTTCTTC.

With respect to this clone: A junction boundary mismatches the germline segment, possibly from a read error. V is TRBV2 and J is TRBJ2-2; 12 nucleotides match TRBD1. In germline, CDR1 is SNHLY, CDR2 FYNNEI. The CDR3 extends over 15 amino acids. CDR3 sequence reads: CTSSGTGGNTGELFF. The DNA of the CDR3 is TGTACCAGCAGCGGGACAGGGGGCAACACCGGGGAGCTGTTTTTT.

This clone has just one count. V and J are TRBV5-1 and TRBJ2-3; 7 bases agree with TRBD1. V dropped 7 bases and J dropped 2; count of bases not matched to a gene: 4. This CDR3 is built from 13 residues. Germline CDR1 is SGHRS and CDR2 is YFSETQ. The CDR3 DNA sequence: TGCGCCAGCGGCGGACAGGTCACAGATACGCAGTATTTT. Residues: CASGGQVTDTQYF.

This clone was counted between two and nine times. The genes are TRBV29-1 and TRBJ1-4, with 7 bases lining up with TRBD1. Germline trimming cut 7 bases from V and 6 bases from J; bases unmatched to any gene: 8. CDR1 is SQVTM, CDR2 ANQGSEA, per germline. The CDR3 covers 13 residues. This CDR3 is CSGLKGADEKLFF. The CDR3 coding sequence is TGCAGCGGGTTGAAGGGGGCAGATGAAAAACTGTTTTTT.

The chain employs TRBV2 and TRBJ2-5; D might be TRBD1 (5 bases). The CDR3 loop spans 13 amino acids. Trimming removed 6 bases at V and 1 base at J, with 9 bases between. From germline, CDR1 is SNHLY and CDR2 FYNNEI. In nucleotides, the CDR3 is TGTGCCAGCAGCGGACAAGTCCAAGAGACCCAGTACTTC. Translating it yields CASSGQVQETQYF.

This chain joins TRBV11-2 and TRBJ2-1, with D possibly TRBD2 on 6 matching bases. This CDR3 has 17 residues. CDR1 and CDR2 (germline): SGHAT, FQNNGV. The V gene lost 2 bases and the J gene lost 2 bases, with 16 bases spanning the gap. The CDR3 region has the DNA TGTGCCAGCAGCTTACTGGTTGGTAGCGGACCCTACAATGAGCAGTTCTTC. Amino acids: CASSLLVGSGPYNEQFF.

This clone occurred once. The V gene is TRBV2, the J gene TRBJ1-5; no clear D gene. This CDR3 spans 14 amino acids. V was pared by 3 bases and J by 0 bases, with 6 bases between. Germline CDR1 SNHLY, CDR2 FYNNEI. This CDR3 is CASSDKNSNQPQHF. In DNA, the CDR3 is TGTGCCAGCAGTGACAAAAATAGCAATCAGCCCCAGCATTTT.

The CDR3 nucleotides read TGCAGCGTTGAAGTTAACAGCTCTGGAAACACCATATATTTT. Translation gives CSVEVNSSGNTIYF. The chain uses TRBV29-1 and TRBJ1-3; D uncertain. Trimming cost V 1 base and J 0 bases, with 7 bases left between them. The CDR3 is made up of 14 amino acids. CDR1 SQVTM and CDR2 ANQGSEA come from the germline V gene.

The chain carries TRBV28 and TRBJ1-5; no definite D call. The V end lost 6 bases, the J end lost 6 bases, and 15 bases lay between the germline ends. This CDR3 has 14 amino acids. CDR1 MDHEN and CDR2 SYDVKM come from the germline V gene. CDR3 amino acids: CASSILQVFQPQHF. For the CDR3, the DNA is TGTGCCAGCAGCATCCTCCAGGTTTTTCAGCCCCAGCATTTT.